The present TCR beta chain was sequenced within a study of T cells after yellow fever vaccination. This clonotype was seen more than once but under ten times. As TCR cDNA was made by 5'RACE template switching, a universal primer site and UMIs were added. TCRdb reprocessed the 5' RACE reads via MiXCR and lists one record per CDR3 protein. Of 600,000 to 750,000 distinct CDR3 sequences in the sample, roughly an eighth were seen once. Germline CDR1 is MNHEY and CDR2 is SMNVEV (reference sequence). The V gene lost 5 bases and the J gene lost 6 bases, with 17 bases spanning the gap. The CDR3 consists of 15 residues.

J is TRBJ2-1 and V is TRBV27; D is perhaps TRBD1 or TRBD2 (5 bases each). The starting material was PBMCs, obtained on the day of the yellow fever booster vaccination. The TCR was taken from a man aged 30 to 45 who received the YFV17D yellow fever vaccine. The CDR3 coding sequence is TGTGCCAGCAGTCCGGGACCGACTCCGGGCAATGAGCAGTTCTTC. Encoded protein: CASSPGPTPGNEQFF.